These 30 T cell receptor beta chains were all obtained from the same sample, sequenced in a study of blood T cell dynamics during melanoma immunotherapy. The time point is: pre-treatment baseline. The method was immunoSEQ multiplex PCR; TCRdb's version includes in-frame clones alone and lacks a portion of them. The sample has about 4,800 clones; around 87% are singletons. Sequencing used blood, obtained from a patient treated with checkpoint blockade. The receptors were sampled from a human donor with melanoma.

DNA for the CDR3: TGTGCCAGCAGCCAAGGGGACAGGGGGCTCTCCTCTGGAAACACCATATATTTT. It codes for CASSQGDRGLSSGNTIYF. The chain couples TRBV14 to TRBJ1-3, with TRBD1 matching 12 bases. Germline values: CDR1 SGHDN, CDR2 FVKESK. The CDR3 covers 18 residues. J was trimmed by 0 bases and V by 1 base; bases with no gene match: 4.

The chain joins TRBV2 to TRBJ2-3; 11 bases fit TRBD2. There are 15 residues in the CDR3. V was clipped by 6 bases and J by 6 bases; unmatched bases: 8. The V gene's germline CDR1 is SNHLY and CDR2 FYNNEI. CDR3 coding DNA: TGTGCCAGCAGCCCCGAGGGACTAGCGGATGATACGCAGTATTTT. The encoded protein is CASSPEGLADDTQYF.

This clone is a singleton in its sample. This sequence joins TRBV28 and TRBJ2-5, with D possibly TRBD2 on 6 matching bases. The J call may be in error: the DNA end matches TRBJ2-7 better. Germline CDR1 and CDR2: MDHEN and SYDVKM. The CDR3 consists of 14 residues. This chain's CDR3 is CASSLGTEPYEQYF. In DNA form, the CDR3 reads TGTGCCAGCAGTTTAGGGACTGAACCCTACGAGCAGTACTTC.

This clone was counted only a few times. In DNA form, the CDR3 reads TGTGCCAGCAGTCGGCCGGGTTTCGAGGACACTGAAGCTTTCTTT. Translation gives CASSRPGFEDTEAFF. The rearrangement links TRBV6-5 to TRBJ1-1; D is unresolved. Deletions cut 5 bases from V and 3 bases from J, with 16 bases between. The CDR3 covers 15 residues. Germline V gene sequence: CDR1 MNHEY, CDR2 SVGAGI.

The CDR3: CASSLRGSSNQPQHF. The CDR3 DNA is TGTGCCAGCAGTTTAAGGGGGAGTAGCAATCAGCCCCAGCATTTT. The chain combines TRBV28 with TRBJ1-5; a weak D match, TRBD1 (6 bases). CDR3 size: 15 residues. The germline V gene has CDR1 MDHEN and CDR2 SYDVKM. V was clipped by 2 bases and J by 0 bases, with 8 bases between them.

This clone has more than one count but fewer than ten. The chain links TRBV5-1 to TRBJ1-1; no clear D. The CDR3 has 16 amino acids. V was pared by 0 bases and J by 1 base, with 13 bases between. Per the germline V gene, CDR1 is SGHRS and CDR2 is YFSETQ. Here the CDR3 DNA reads TGCGCCAGCAGCTTGGACCCCAGTAATCAGAACACTGAAGCTTTCTTT. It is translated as CASSLDPSNQNTEAFF.

CDR3 loop: CAWNVGMNTEAFF. CDR3 coding DNA: TGTGCCTGGAATGTGGGGATGAACACTGAAGCTTTCTTT. The V and J genes are TRBV30 and TRBJ1-1; D ambiguous. The ends were cut back, 4 bases at V and 0 bases at J, with 9 bases in the middle. The V gene's germline CDR1 is GTSNPN and CDR2 SVGIG (reference sequence). CDR3 length equals 13 residues.

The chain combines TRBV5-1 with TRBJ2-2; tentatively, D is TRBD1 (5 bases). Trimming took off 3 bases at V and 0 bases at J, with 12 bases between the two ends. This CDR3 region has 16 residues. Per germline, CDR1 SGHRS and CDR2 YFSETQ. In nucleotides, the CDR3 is TGCGCCAGCAGCTCCAGGGAACCCGCGAACACCGGGGAGCTGTTTTTT. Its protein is CASSSREPANTGELFF.

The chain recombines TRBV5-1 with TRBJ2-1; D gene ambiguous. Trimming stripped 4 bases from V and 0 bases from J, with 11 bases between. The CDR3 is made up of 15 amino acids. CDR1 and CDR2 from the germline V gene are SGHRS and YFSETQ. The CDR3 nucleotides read TGCGCCAGCAGCCCTTCCCCGAGCTCCTACAATGAGCAGTTCTTC. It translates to CASSPSPSSYNEQFF. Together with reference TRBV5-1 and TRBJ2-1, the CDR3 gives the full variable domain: KAGVTQTPRYLIKTRGQQVTLSCSPISGHRSVSWYQQTPGQGLQFLFEYFSETQRNKGNFPGRFSGRQFSNSRSEMNVSTLELGDSALYLCASSPSPSSYNEQFFGPGTRLTVL.

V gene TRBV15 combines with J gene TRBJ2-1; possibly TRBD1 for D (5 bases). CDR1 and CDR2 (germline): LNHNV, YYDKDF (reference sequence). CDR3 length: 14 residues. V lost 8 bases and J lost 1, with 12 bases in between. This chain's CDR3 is CATSRQPSYNEQFF. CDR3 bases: TGTGCCACCTCTAGACAGCCATCCTACAATGAGCAGTTCTTC.

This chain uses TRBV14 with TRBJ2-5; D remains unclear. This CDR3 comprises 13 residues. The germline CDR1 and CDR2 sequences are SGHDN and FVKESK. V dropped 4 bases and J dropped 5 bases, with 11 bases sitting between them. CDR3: CASSLRYGETQYF. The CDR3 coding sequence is TGTGCCAGCAGCCTGAGGTATGGGGAGACCCAGTACTTC.

The CDR3 sequence is CAWSVNYGYTF. Here the CDR3 DNA reads TGTGCCTGGAGTGTAAACTATGGCTACACCTTC. The chain uses TRBV30 and TRBJ1-2; no reliable D call. Trimming removed 0 bases at V and 2 bases at J, with 1 base between. CDR1 is GTSNPN, CDR2 SVGIG, per germline (reference sequence). The CDR3 is 11 residues long.

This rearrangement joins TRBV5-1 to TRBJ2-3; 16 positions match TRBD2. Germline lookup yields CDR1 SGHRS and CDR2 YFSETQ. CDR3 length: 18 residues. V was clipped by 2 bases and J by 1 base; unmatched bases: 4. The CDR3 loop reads CASSFGTSGRAGTDTQYF. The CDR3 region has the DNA TGCGCCAGCAGCTTCGGGACTAGCGGGAGGGCCGGCACAGATACGCAGTATTTT.

The chain's CDR3 is CASTPGPHTDTQYF. The CDR3 DNA sequence: TGCGCCAGCACACCGGGACCACACACAGATACGCAGTATTTT. This rearrangement joins TRBV10-1 to TRBJ2-3; perhaps D is TRBD1 or TRBD2 (5 bases each). The V gene's germline CDR1 is WNHNN and CDR2 SYGVQD (reference sequence). The CDR3 totals 14 residues. The V end was cut by 7 bases, the J end by 2 bases, with 13 bases between.

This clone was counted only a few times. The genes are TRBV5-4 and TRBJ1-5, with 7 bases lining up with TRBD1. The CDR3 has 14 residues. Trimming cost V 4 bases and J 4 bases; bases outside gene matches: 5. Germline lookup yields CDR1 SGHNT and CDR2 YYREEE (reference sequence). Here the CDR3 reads CASSQGQLNQPQHF. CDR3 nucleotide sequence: TGTGCCAGCAGCCAGGGACAGCTTAATCAGCCCCAGCATTTT.

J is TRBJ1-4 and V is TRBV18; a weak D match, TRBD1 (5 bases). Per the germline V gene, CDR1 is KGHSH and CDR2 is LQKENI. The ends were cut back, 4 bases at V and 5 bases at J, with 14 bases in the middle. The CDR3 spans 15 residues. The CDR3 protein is CASSRLDSANEKLFF. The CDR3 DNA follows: TGTGCCAGCTCACGCCTAGACAGCGCCAATGAAAAACTGTTTTTT.

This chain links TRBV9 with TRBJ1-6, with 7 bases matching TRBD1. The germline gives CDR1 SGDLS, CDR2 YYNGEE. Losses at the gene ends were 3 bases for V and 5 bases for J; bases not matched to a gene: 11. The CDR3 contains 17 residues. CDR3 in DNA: TGTGCCAGCAGCGCCGAGGGACAGAGTAGAGATAATTCACCCCTCCACTTT. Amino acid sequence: CASSAEGQSRDNSPLHF. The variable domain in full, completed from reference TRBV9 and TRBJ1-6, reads DSGVTQTPKHLITATGQRVTLRCSPRSGDLSVYWYQQSLDQGLQFLIQYYNGEERAKGNILERFSAQQFPDLHSELNLSSLELGDSALYFCASSAEGQSRDNSPLHFGNGTRLTVT.

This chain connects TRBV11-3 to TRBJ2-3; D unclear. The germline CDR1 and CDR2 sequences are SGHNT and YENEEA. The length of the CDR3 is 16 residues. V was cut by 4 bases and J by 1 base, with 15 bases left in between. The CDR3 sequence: CASSSRTRLGTDTQYF. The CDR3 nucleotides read TGTGCCAGCAGCTCCCGGACCCGCCTGGGCACAGATACGCAGTATTTT.

The CDR3: CASSLRETQYF. DNA of the CDR3: TGTGCCAGCAGCTTACGGGAGACCCAGTACTTC. The rearrangement uses TRBV13 and TRBJ2-5; D is ambiguous. The CDR3 runs to 11 residues. Trimming removed 2 bases at V and 5 bases at J, with 3 bases between. Per the germline V gene, CDR1 is PRHDT and CDR2 is FYEKMQ (reference sequence).

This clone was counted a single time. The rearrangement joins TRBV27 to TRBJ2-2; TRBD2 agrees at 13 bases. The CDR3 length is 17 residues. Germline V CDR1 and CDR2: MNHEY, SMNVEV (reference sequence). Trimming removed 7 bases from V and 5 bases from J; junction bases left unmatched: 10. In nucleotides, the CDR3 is TGTGCCAGCACCGTTCGAACTAGCGGGAGGGGGACCGGGGAGCTGTTTTTT. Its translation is CASTVRTSGRGTGELFF.

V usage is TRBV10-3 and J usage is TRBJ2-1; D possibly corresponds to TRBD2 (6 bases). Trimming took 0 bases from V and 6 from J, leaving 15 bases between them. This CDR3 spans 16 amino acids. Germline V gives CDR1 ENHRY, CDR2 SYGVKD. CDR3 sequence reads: CAISESGRETRNEQFF. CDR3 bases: TGTGCCATCAGTGAGTCTGGACGGGAGACTCGCAATGAGCAGTTCTTC.

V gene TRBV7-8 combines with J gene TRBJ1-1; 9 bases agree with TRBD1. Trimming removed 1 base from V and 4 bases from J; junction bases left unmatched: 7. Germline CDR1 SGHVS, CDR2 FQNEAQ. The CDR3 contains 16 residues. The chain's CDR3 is CASSLERTGVSTEAFF. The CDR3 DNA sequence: TGTGCCAGCAGCTTAGAGAGGACAGGGGTGAGCACTGAAGCTTTCTTT. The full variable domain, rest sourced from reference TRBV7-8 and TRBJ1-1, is GAGVSQSPRYKVAKRGQDVALRCDPISGHVSLFWYQQALGQGPEFLTYFQNEAQLDKSGLPSDRFFAERPEGSVSTLKIQRTQQEDSAVYLCASSLERTGVSTEAFFGQGTRLTVV.

For the CDR3, the DNA is TGTGCCAGCAGCCCCGGGGGAAAACTGTTTTTT. Its protein is CASSPGGKLFF. This chain uses TRBV7-2 with TRBJ1-4, with a tentative D call TRBD1 (5 bases). Germline-derived CDR1 and CDR2 are SGHTA and FQGNSA. The ends were cut back, 5 bases at V and 10 bases at J, with 8 bases in the middle. The CDR3 has 11 amino acids.

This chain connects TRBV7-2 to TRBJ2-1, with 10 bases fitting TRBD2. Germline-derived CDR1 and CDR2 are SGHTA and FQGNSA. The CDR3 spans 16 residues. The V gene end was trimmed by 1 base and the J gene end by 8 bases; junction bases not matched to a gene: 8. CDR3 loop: CASSLVGTSAGDEQFF. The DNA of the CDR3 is TGTGCCAGCAGCTTAGTTGGGACTAGCGCGGGGGATGAGCAGTTCTTC.

This chain's CDR3 is CASSLPTSGGTNEKLFF. The CDR3 DNA follows: TGCGCCAGCAGCTTGCCTACTTCAGGGGGTACTAATGAAAAACTGTTTTTT. The chain combines TRBV5-1 with TRBJ1-4, with 7 bases matching TRBD1. This CDR3 comprises 17 residues. Looked up from germline, CDR1 is SGHRS and CDR2 is YFSETQ. With 1 base clipped from V and 2 bases from J, the junction kept 8 bases outside the gene matches.

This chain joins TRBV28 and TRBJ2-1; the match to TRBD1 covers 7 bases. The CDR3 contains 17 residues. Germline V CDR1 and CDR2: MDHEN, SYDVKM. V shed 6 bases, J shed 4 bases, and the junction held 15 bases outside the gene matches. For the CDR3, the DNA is TGTGCCAGCAGGTACTACAGGGGATCACAACTTTACAATGAGCAGTTCTTC. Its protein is CASRYYRGSQLYNEQFF.

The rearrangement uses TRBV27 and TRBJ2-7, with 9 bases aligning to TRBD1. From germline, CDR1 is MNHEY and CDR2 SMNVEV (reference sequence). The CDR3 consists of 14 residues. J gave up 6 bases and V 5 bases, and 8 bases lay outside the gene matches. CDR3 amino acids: CASSNSPDRGEQYF. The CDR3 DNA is TGTGCCAGCAGTAACTCCCCGGACAGGGGCGAGCAGTACTTC.

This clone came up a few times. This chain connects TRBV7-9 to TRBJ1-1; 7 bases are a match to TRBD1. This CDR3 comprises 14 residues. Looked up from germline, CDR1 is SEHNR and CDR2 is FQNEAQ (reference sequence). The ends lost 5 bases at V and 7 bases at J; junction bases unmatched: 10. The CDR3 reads CASSLETGSNEAFF. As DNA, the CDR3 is TGTGCCAGCAGCCTTGAGACAGGGTCTAATGAAGCTTTCTTT.

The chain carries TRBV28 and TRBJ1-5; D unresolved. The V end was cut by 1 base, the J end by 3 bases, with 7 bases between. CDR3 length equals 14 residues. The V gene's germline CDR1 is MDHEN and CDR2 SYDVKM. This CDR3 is CASSLLGNNQPQHF. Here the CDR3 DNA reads TGTGCCAGCAGTTTATTGGGTAACAATCAGCCCCAGCATTTT. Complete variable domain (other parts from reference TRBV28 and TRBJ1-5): DVKVTQSSRYLVKRTGEKVFLECVQDMDHENMFWYRQDPGLGLRLIYFSYDVKMKEKGDIPEGYSVSREKKERFSLILESASTNQTSMYLCASSLLGNNQPQHFGDGTRLSIL.

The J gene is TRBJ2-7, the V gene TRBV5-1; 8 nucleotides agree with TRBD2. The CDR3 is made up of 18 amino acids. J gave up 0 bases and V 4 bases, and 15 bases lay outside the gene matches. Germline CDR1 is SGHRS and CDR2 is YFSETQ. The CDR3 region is CASSTRYQAGASSYEQYF. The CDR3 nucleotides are TGCGCCAGCAGCACCCGGTATCAAGCGGGAGCCAGCTCCTACGAGCAGTACTTC.